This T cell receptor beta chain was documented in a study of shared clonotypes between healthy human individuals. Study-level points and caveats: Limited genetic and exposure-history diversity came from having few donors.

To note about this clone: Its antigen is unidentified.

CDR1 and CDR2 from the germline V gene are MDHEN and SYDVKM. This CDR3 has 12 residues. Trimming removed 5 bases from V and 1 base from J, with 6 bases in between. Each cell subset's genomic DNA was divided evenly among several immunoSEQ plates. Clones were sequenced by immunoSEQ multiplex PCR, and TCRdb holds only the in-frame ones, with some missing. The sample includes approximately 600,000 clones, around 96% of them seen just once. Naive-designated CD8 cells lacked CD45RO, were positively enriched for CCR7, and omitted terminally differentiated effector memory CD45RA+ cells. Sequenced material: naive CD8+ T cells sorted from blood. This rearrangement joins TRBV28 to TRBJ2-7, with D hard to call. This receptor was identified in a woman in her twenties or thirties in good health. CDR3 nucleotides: TGTGCCAGCAGTACAGAATCCTACGAGCAGTACTTC. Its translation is CASSTESYEQYF.